This T cell receptor beta chain originates from a study of neoadjuvant anti-PD-1 for oral cavity cancer. The repertoire was sequenced with immunoSEQ multiplex PCR; TCRdb's copy has only in-frame clones and lacks some. The data hold about 20,000 clones, with 65% to 85% observed a single time. After removal of 3 bases from V and 0 bases from J, the junction contained 5 bases not matched to a gene. Per the germline V gene, CDR1 is MNHEY and CDR2 is SMNVEV (reference sequence). This CDR3 is built from 15 residues. Patients were newly diagnosed with stage II-IVA oral cavity squamous cell carcinoma without prior systemic or radiation treatment.

The receptor's source is a person between 35 and 79 years old with oral cavity squamous cell carcinoma. This specimen was PBMCs, taken before nivolumab (anti-PD-1) treatment. The chain couples TRBV27 to TRBJ2-7; TRBD1 matches at 7 bases. CDR3 nucleotide sequence: TGTGCCAGCAGTTTCGGGACAGCGAGCTCCTACGAGCAGTACTTC. This encodes CASSFGTASSYEQYF.